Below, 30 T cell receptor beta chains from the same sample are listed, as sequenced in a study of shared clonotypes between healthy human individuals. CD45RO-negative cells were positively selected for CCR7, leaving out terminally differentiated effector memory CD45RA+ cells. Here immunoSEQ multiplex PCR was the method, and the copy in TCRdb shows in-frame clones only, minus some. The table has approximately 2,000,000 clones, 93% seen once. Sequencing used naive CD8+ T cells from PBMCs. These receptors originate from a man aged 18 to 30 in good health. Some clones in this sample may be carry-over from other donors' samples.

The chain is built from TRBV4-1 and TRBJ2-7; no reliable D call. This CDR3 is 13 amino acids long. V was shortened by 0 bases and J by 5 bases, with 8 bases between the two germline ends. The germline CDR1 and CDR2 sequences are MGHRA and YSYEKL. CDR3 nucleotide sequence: TGCGCCAGCAGCCAAGACGCCGCAGACGAGCAGTACTTC. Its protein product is CASSQDAADEQYF.

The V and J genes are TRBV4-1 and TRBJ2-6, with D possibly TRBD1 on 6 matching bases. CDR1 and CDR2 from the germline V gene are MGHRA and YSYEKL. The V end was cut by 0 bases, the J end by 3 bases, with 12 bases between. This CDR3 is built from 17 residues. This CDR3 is CASSQDQTGVGANVLTF. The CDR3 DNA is TGCGCCAGCAGCCAAGATCAGACAGGAGTTGGGGCCAACGTCCTGACTTTC.

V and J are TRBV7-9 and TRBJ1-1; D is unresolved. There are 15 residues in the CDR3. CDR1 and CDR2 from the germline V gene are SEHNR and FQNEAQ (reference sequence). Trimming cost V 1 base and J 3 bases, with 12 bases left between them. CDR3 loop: CASSLGAGRDTEAFF. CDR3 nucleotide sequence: TGTGCCAGCAGCTTAGGTGCGGGCCGGGACACTGAAGCTTTCTTT.

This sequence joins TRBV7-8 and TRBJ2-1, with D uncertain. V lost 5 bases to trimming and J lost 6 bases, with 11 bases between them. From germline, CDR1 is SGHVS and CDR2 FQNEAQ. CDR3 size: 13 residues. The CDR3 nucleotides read TGTGCCAGCAGCCCCCGTCCTCTCAATGAGCAGTTCTTC. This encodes CASSPRPLNEQFF.

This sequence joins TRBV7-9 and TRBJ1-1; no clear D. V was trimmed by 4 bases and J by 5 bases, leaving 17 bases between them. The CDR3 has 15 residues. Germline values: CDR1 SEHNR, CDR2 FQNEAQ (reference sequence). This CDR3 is CASSSGGPGWTEAFF. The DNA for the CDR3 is TGTGCCAGCAGCTCCGGTGGGCCGGGGTGGACTGAAGCTTTCTTT.

The CDR3 reads CASTYGGPYNEQFF. The CDR3, as DNA: TGTGCCAGCACATACGGGGGCCCCTACAATGAGCAGTTCTTC. The J gene is TRBJ2-1, the V gene TRBV27; D is perhaps TRBD1 or TRBD2 (6 bases each). The CDR3 is 14 amino acids. Germline V gene sequence: CDR1 MNHEY, CDR2 SMNVEV (reference sequence). V gave up 7 bases and J gave up 2 bases, with 12 bases separating them.

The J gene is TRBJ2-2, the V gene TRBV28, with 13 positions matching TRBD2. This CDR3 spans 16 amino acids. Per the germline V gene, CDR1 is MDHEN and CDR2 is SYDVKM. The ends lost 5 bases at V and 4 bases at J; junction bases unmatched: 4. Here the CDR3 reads CASSLGLAGVTGELFF. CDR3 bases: TGTGCCAGCAGTCTCGGACTAGCGGGAGTCACCGGGGAGCTGTTTTTT.

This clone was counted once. CDR3 protein: CASSPWTSGSNEQFF. Written as DNA, the CDR3 is TGTGCCAGCAGCCCTTGGACTAGCGGGAGCAATGAGCAGTTCTTC. This chain uses TRBV6-4 with TRBJ2-1; the match to TRBD2 covers 13 bases. The CDR3 covers 15 residues. Germline V gives CDR1 MRHNA, CDR2 SNTAGT. J was trimmed by 6 bases and V by 6 bases; bases with no gene match: 5.

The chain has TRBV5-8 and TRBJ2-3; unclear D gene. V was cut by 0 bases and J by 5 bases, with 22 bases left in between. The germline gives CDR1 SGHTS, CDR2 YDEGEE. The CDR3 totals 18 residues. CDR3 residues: CASSLGLQVLSLIDTQYF. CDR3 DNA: TGTGCCAGCAGCTTGGGGTTACAAGTGCTTAGTTTGATAGATACGCAGTATTTT.

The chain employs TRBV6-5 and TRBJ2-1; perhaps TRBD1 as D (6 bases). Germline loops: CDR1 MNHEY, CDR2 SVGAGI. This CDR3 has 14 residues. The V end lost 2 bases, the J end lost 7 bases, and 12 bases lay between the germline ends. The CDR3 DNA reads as TGTGCCAGCAGTTACGGGACAAGGGGGAATGAGCAGTTCTTC. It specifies CASSYGTRGNEQFF.

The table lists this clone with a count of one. CDR3 region: CASRSVQETQYF. CDR3 DNA: TGTGCCAGCAGGAGTGTACAAGAGACCCAGTACTTC. The chain links TRBV27 to TRBJ2-5; D is uncertain. The CDR3 consists of 12 residues. The germline V gene has CDR1 MNHEY and CDR2 SMNVEV (reference sequence). V was pared by 6 bases and J by 2 bases, with 7 bases between.

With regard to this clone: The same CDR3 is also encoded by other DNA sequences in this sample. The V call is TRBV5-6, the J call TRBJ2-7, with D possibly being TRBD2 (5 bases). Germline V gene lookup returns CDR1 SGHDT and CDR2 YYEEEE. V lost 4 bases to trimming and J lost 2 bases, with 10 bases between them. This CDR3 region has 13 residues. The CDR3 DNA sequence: TGTGCCAGCAGCCCCGGACTGACCTACGAGCAGTACTTC. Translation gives CASSPGLTYEQYF. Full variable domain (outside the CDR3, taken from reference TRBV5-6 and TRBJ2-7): DAGVTQSPTHLIKTRGQQVTLRCSPKSGHDTVSWYQQALGQGPQFIFQYYEEEERQRGNFPDRFSGHQFPNYSSELNVNALLLGDSALYLCASSPGLTYEQYFGPGTRLTVT.

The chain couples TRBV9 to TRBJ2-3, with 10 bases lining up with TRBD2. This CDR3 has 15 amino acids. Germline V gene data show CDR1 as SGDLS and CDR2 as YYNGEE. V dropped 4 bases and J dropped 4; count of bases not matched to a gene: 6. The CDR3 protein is CASSPRAGGPDTQYF. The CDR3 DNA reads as TGTGCCAGCAGCCCCCGAGCGGGAGGGCCAGATACGCAGTATTTT.

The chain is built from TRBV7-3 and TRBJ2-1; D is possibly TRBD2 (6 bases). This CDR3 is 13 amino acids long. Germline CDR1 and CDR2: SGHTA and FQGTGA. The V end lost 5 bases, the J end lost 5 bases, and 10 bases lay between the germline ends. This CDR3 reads CASSPGTHNEQFF. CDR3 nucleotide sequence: TGTGCCAGCAGCCCCGGGACTCACAATGAGCAGTTCTTC.

The CDR3 sequence: CASSLGRGGTEAFF. The DNA for the CDR3 is TGTGCCAGCAGCTTAGGCAGGGGCGGCACTGAAGCTTTCTTT. V usage is TRBV7-6 and J usage is TRBJ1-1; maybe TRBD1 (6 bases). This CDR3 has 14 amino acids. The V end lost 1 base, the J end lost 4 bases, and 10 bases lay between the germline ends. Germline loops: CDR1 SGHVS, CDR2 FNYEAQ.

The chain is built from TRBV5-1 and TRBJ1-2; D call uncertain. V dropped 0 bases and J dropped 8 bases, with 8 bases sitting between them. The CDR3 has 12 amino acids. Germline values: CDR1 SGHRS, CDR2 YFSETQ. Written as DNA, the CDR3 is TGCGCCAGCAGCTTGGAAGGAAGGGGCTACACCTTC. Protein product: CASSLEGRGYTF.

CDR3 sequence: CASSFAGEKLFF. CDR3 nucleotides: TGTGCCAGCAGTTTTGCAGGTGAAAAACTGTTTTTT. The V gene is TRBV6-5, the J gene TRBJ1-4; D uncertain. Deletions cut 4 bases from V and 7 bases from J, with 7 bases between. Per the germline V gene, CDR1 is MNHEY and CDR2 is SVGAGI. The length of the CDR3 is 12 residues.

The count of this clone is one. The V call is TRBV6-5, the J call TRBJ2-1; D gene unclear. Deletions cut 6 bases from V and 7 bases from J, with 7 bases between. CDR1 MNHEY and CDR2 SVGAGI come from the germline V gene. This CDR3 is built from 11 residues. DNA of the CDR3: TGTGCCAGCAGCCACTTAAATGAGCAGTTCTTC. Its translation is CASSHLNEQFF.

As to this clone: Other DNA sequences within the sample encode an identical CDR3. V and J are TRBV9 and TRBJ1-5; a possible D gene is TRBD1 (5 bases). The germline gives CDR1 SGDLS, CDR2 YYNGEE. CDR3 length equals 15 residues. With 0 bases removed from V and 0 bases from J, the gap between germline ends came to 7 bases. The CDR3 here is CASSVGDSSNQPQHF. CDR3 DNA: TGTGCCAGCAGCGTAGGAGACAGTAGCAATCAGCCCCAGCATTTT.

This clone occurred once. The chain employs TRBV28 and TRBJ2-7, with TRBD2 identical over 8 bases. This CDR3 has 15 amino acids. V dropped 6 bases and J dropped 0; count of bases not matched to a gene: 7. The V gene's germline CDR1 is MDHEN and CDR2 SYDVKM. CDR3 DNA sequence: TGTGCCAGCAGACAACTAGCGGCCAGCTCCTACGAGCAGTACTTC. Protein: CASRQLAASSYEQYF.

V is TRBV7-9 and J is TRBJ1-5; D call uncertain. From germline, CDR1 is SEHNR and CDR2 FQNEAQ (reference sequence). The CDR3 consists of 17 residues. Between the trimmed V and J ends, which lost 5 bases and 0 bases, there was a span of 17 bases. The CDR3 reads CASSQSGVGDSNQPQHF. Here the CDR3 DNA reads TGTGCCAGCAGCCAATCTGGGGTAGGCGATAGCAATCAGCCCCAGCATTTT.

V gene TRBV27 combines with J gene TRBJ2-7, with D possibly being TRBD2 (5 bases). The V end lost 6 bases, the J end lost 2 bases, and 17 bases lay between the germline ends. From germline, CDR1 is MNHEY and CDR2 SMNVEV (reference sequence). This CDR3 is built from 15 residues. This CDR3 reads CASRYGAELPYEQYF. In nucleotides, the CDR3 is TGTGCCAGCAGATACGGAGCGGAACTACCCTACGAGCAGTACTTC.

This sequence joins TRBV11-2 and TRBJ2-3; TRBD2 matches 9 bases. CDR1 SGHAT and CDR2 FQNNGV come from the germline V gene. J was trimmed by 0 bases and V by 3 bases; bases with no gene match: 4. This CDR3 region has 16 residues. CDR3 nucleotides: TGTGCCAGCAGCTTGGGACTAGCAGCTAGCACAGATACGCAGTATTTT. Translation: CASSLGLAASTDTQYF.

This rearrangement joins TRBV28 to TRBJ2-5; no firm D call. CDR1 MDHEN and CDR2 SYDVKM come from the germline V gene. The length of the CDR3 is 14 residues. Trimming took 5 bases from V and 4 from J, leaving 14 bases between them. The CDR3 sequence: CASSGDSMAETQYF. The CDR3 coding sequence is TGTGCCAGCAGTGGGGATTCCATGGCAGAGACCCAGTACTTC. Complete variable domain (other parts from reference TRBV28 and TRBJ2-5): DVKVTQSSRYLVKRTGEKVFLECVQDMDHENMFWYRQDPGLGLRLIYFSYDVKMKEKGDIPEGYSVSREKKERFSLILESASTNQTSMYLCASSGDSMAETQYFGPGTRLLVL.

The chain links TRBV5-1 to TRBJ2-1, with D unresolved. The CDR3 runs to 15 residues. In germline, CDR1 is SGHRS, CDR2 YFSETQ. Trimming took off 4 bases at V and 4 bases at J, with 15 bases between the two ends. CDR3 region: CASSELRGRYNEQFF. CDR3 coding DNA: TGCGCCAGCAGCGAGTTAAGAGGAAGGTACAATGAGCAGTTCTTC.

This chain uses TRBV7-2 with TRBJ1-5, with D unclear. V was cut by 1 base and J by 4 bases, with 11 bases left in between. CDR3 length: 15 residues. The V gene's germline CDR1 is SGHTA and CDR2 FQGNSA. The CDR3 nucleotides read TGTGCCAGCAGCTTAGTCCCTAGAGCTAATCAGCCCCAGCATTTT. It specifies CASSLVPRANQPQHF.

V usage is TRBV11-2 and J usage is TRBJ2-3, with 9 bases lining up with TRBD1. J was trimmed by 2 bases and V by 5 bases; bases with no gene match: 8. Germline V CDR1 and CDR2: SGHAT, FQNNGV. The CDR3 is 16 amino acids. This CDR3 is CASSPQDRGATDTQYF. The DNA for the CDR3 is TGTGCCAGCAGCCCACAGGACAGGGGAGCCACAGATACGCAGTATTTT.

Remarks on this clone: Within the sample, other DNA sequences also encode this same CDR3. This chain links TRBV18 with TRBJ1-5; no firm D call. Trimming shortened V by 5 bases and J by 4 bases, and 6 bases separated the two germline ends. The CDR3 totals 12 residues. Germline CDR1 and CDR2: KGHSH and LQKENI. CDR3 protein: CASSEGNQPQHF. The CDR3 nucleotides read TGTGCCAGCTCAGAAGGTAATCAGCCCCAGCATTTT.

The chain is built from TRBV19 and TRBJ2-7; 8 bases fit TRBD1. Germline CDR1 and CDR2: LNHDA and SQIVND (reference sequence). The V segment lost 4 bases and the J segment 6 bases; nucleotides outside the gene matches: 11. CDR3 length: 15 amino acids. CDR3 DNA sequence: TGTGCCAGTAGTACCACCGGGACAGGCTTTCTCGAGCAGTACTTC. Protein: CASSTTGTGFLEQYF.

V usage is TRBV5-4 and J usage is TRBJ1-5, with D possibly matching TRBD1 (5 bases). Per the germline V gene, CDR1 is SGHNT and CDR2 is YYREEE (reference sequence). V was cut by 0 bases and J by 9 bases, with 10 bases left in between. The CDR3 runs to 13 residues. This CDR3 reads CASSLEGRRPQHF. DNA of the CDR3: TGTGCCAGCAGCTTGGAGGGGAGGCGGCCCCAGCATTTT. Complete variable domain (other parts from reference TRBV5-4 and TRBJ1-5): ETGVTQSPTHLIKTRGQQVTLRCSSQSGHNTVSWYQQALGQGPQFIFQYYREEENGRGNFPPRFSGLQFPNYSSELNVNALELDDSALYLCASSLEGRRPQHFGDGTRLSIL.